In this sample, the clone carrying this TCR beta chain turned up a few times. Germline lookup yields CDR1 SGHTA and CDR2 FQGNSA. V lost 1 base and J lost 7, with 10 bases in between. The CDR3 runs 14 residues. This table comes from immunoSEQ multiplex PCR, and its TCRdb copy is limited to in-frame clones, with some not included. The sample comprises tens of thousands of clones, 80% to 95% of which are singletons, and 0.55% to 0.7% rests with the top ten. This sample was included in a study of T cell changes during pregnancy in multiple sclerosis. The sequence derives from a female donor with multiple sclerosis, enrolled in a pregnancy study. This chain joins TRBV7-2 and TRBJ2-2; D possibly corresponds to TRBD1 (5 bases). Here the sequenced sample was CD4+ T cells from peripheral blood mononuclear cells, taken in the first trimester of pregnancy. DNA of the CDR3: TGTGCCAGCAGCTTAGGCAGGGCTATCGGGGAGCTGTTTTTT. Residues: CASSLGRAIGELFF.